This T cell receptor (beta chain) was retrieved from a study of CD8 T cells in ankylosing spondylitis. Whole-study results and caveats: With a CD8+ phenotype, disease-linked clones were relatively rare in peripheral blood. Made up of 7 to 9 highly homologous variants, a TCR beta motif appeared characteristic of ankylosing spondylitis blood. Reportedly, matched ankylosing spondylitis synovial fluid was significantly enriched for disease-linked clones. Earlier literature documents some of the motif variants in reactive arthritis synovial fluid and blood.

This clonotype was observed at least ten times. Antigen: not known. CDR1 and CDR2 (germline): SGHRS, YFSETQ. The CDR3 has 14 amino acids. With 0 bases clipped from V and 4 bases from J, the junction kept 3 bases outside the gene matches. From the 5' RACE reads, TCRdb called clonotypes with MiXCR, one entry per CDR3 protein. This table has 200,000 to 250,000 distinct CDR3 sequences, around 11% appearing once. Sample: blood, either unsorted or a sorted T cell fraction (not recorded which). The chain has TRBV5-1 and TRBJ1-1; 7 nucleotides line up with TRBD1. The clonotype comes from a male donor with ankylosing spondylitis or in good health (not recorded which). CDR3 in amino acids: CASSLETGLTEAFF. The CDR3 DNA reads TGCGCCAGCAGCTTGGAGACAGGGCTCACTGAAGCTTTCTTT.